The 26 T cell receptor beta chains given below trace back to one sample, sequenced in a study of control samples from healthy donors and cancer patients. Data came from immunoSEQ multiplex PCR; TCRdb stores just in-frame clones and leaves some out. The data contain roughly 64,000 clones, around nine tenths of them seen just once; the ten biggest clones take up roughly 1.2%. Sequencing was performed on PBMCs. These receptors originate from a woman in her 50s with colorectal cancer.

This clone was picked up one time. The rearrangement uses TRBV20-1 and TRBJ2-1; D remains unclear. This CDR3 is built from 11 residues. CDR1 is DFQATT and CDR2 is SNEGSKA in the germline V gene (reference sequence). The CDR3 region is CSLSSYNEQFF. For the CDR3, the DNA is TGCAGCTTATCCTCCTACAATGAGCAGTTCTTC.

The chain is built from TRBV4-1 and TRBJ2-7; tentative D call: TRBD1 (5 bases). V gave up 4 bases and J gave up 2 bases, with 9 bases separating them. Germline assignment: CDR1 MGHRA and CDR2 YSYEKL. There are 13 residues in the CDR3. For the CDR3, the DNA is TGCGCCAGCAGCCTTGACAGAACCTACGAGCAGTACTTC. Encoded protein: CASSLDRTYEQYF.

The rearrangement links TRBV6-6 to TRBJ1-3; D not resolved. The germline V gene encodes CDR1 MNHNY and CDR2 SVGAGI (reference sequence). Trimming took off 6 bases at V and 8 bases at J, with 8 bases between the two ends. The CDR3 covers 11 residues. The CDR3 sequence: CASSRGDTIYF. The CDR3 DNA sequence: TGTGCCAGCAGCCGGGGAGACACCATATATTTT.

The rearrangement joins TRBV9 to TRBJ1-2; a weak D match, TRBD1 (6 bases). Germline CDR1 reads SGDLS; CDR2 reads YYNGEE. V was pared by 0 bases and J by 4 bases, with 10 bases between. CDR3 length: 14 residues. CDR3 DNA: TGTGCCAGCAGCGTAGACAGGGTCAGCTATGGCTACACCTTC. Amino acids: CASSVDRVSYGYTF.

This clone has a single count. This chain uses TRBV5-5 with TRBJ2-5; D not certain. CDR3 length equals 11 residues. In germline, CDR1 is SGHKS, CDR2 YYEKEE (reference sequence). V dropped 2 bases and J dropped 3 bases, with 2 bases sitting between them. In DNA, the CDR3 is TGTGCCAGCAGCTTCAAAGAGACCCAGTACTTC. This gives the protein CASSFKETQYF.

The rearrangement joins TRBV13 to TRBJ2-7; 9 nucleotides align to TRBD2. Per germline, CDR1 PRHDT and CDR2 FYEKMQ (reference sequence). Germline trimming cut 1 base from V and 2 bases from J; bases unmatched to any gene: 6. The CDR3 is made up of 16 amino acids. The CDR3 bases are TGTGCCAGCAGCTTAGTTGGGGCGGGAGGGACCTACGAGCAGTACTTC. Translation gives CASSLVGAGGTYEQYF.

This chain uses TRBV2 with TRBJ1-3; TRBD1 matches 7 bases. The CDR3 is 11 amino acids. Trimming removed 4 bases from V and 16 bases from J; junction bases left unmatched: 7. Germline V gene sequence: CDR1 SNHLY, CDR2 FYNNEI. The CDR3 here is CASSAGQIGYF. The CDR3 nucleotides are TGTGCCAGCAGTGCGGGACAGATCGGGTATTTT.

This clone was recorded once. The chain combines TRBV5-1 with TRBJ1-2; no firm D call. V was trimmed by 0 bases and J by 10 bases, leaving 10 bases between them. This CDR3 spans 12 amino acids. The V gene's germline CDR1 is SGHRS and CDR2 YFSETQ. CDR3 region: CASSLESAPYTF. The CDR3 nucleotides are TGCGCCAGCAGCTTGGAGTCGGCGCCCTACACCTTC.

This chain connects TRBV5-4 to TRBJ2-3; 8 nucleotides align to TRBD2. The germline V gene encodes CDR1 SGHNT and CDR2 YYREEE (reference sequence). The J segment lost 2 bases and the V segment lost 4 bases, leaving 12 bases of the junction unmatched. CDR3 length: 17 residues. CDR3 amino acids: CASSDVSGGRTTDTQYF. CDR3 sequence (DNA): TGTGCCAGCAGCGACGTCAGCGGGGGCCGGACCACAGATACGCAGTATTTT.

This clone was recorded once. CDR3 DNA sequence: TGCGCCAGCAGGCCCGGGACAGGGGATTTTTACGAGCAGTACTTC. Its translation: CASRPGTGDFYEQYF. The genes are TRBV5-1 and TRBJ2-7; 10 bases map to TRBD1. This CDR3 comprises 15 residues. CDR1 SGHRS and CDR2 YFSETQ come from the germline V gene. J was trimmed by 4 bases and V by 5 bases; bases with no gene match: 9.

This chain uses TRBV19 with TRBJ1-1, with 7 bases lining up with TRBD1. After removal of 8 bases from V and 1 base from J, the junction contained 16 bases not matched to a gene. The CDR3 runs to 17 residues. Germline V gene sequence: CDR1 LNHDA, CDR2 SQIVND (reference sequence). This chain's CDR3 is CASSRTGHALKNTEAFF. The DNA for the CDR3 is TGTGCCAGTTCTAGGACAGGCCACGCGTTGAAGAACACTGAAGCTTTCTTT.

The chain is built from TRBV11-1 and TRBJ1-1; 10 bases are a match to TRBD1. CDR3 length: 12 residues. V dropped 3 bases and J dropped 9; count of bases not matched to a gene: 1. The V gene's germline CDR1 is SGHAT and CDR2 FQDESV (reference sequence). For the CDR3, the DNA is TGTGCCAGCAGCTTGGGACAGGGGAAAGCTTTCTTT. Amino acids: CASSLGQGKAFF.

The chain combines TRBV5-1 with TRBJ2-5, with 8 bases aligning to TRBD2. This CDR3 region has 14 residues. Unmatched junction bases numbered 5, after V lost 3 bases and J lost 4 bases. The germline V gene encodes CDR1 SGHRS and CDR2 YFSETQ. In DNA, the CDR3 is TGCGCCAGCAGCTCACCAAGCGGGGGAGAGACCCAGTACTTC. Protein product: CASSSPSGGETQYF.

CDR3 in amino acids: CASSDPLDPKSSGSYEQYF. Here the CDR3 DNA reads TGTGCCAGCAGTGACCCCCTCGACCCCAAATCTAGCGGGAGCTACGAGCAGTACTTC. The chain carries TRBV6-1 and TRBJ2-7, with TRBD2 matching over 10 bases. The CDR3 spans 19 residues. Germline loops: CDR1 MNHNS, CDR2 SASEGT. V gave up 3 bases and J gave up 3 bases; unmatched junction bases: 17.

The chain uses TRBV6-1 and TRBJ1-5, with D possibly matching TRBD1 (6 bases). The CDR3 contains 17 residues. CDR1 and CDR2 (germline): MNHNS, SASEGT. Trimming took off 2 bases at V and 4 bases at J, with 18 bases between the two ends. The chain's CDR3 is CASSEPRNQGRNQPQHF. For the CDR3, the DNA is TGTGCCAGCAGTGAACCGAGAAACCAGGGGAGGAATCAGCCCCAGCATTTT.

This chain connects TRBV3-1 (or the pseudogene TRBV3-2) to TRBJ2-5; TRBD1 matches at 10 bases. With 0 bases clipped from V and 5 bases from J, the junction kept 15 bases outside the gene matches. This CDR3 has 19 residues. Germline CDR1 and CDR2: LGHDT and YNNKEL (reference sequence). CDR3 sequence: CASSQDLGGQGPWRETQYF. CDR3 DNA: TGTGCCAGCAGCCAAGATCTTGGGGGACAGGGGCCATGGAGGGAGACCCAGTACTTC.

This clone has just one count. Other DNA sequences of this sample code for an identical CDR3. V usage is TRBV6-5 and J usage is TRBJ2-2; 7 bases are shared with TRBD1. The V gene's germline CDR1 is MNHEY and CDR2 SVGAGI. The ends lost 5 bases at V and 6 bases at J; junction bases unmatched: 9. The CDR3 extends over 15 amino acids. The CDR3 nucleotides are TGTGCCAGCAGTCCCCGACAGGGATTGGCCGGGGAGCTGTTTTTT. It codes for CASSPRQGLAGELFF.

The genes are TRBV28 and TRBJ1-5, with 8 bases identical to TRBD1. CDR3 length: 16 amino acids. V was clipped by 6 bases and J by 2 bases; unmatched bases: 9. CDR1 and CDR2 from the germline V gene are MDHEN and SYDVKM. In nucleotides, the CDR3 is TGTGCCAGCAGAGGTCGGACAGGGTTCCGCAATCAGCCCCAGCATTTT. It codes for CASRGRTGFRNQPQHF.

This clone has just one count. V is TRBV6-5 and J is TRBJ2-7, with 10 nucleotides matching TRBD2. Unmatched junction bases numbered 6, after V lost 2 bases and J lost 5 bases. CDR3 length equals 15 residues. Germline lookup yields CDR1 MNHEY and CDR2 SVGAGI. As DNA, the CDR3 is TGTGCCAGCAGTTACAACCTAGCGGGAGTTGACGAGCAGTACTTC. This encodes CASSYNLAGVDEQYF.

The chain joins TRBV2 to TRBJ2-2; D is ambiguous. With 0 bases removed from V and 6 bases from J, the gap between germline ends came to 8 bases. The CDR3 spans 14 residues. Germline V gene data show CDR1 as SNHLY and CDR2 as FYNNEI. DNA for the CDR3: TGTGCCAGCAGTGAAGCGGGATGGTCCGGGGAGCTGTTTTTT. Its protein is CASSEAGWSGELFF.

This clone was seen a few times. The chain's CDR3 is CASHAGVYSNQPQHF. The CDR3 nucleotides read TGTGCCAGCCATGCCGGGGTTTATAGCAATCAGCCCCAGCATTTT. V gene TRBV6-6 combines with J gene TRBJ1-5; D call uncertain. This CDR3 region has 15 residues. Deletions cut 8 bases from V and 0 bases from J, with 14 bases between. Germline V lookup: CDR1 MNHNY, CDR2 SVGAGI (reference sequence).

Written as DNA, the CDR3 is TGTGCCTGGAGTGGGCAGGGTGACCAGCCCCAGCATTTT. Translating it yields CAWSGQGDQPQHF. The chain joins TRBV30 to TRBJ1-5, with TRBD1 as a possible D gene (5 bases). The CDR3 consists of 13 residues. Germline lookup yields CDR1 GTSNPN and CDR2 SVGIG (reference sequence). V was trimmed by 1 base and J by 7 bases, leaving 11 bases between them.

This rearrangement joins TRBV5-6 to TRBJ2-7, with 8 nucleotides matching TRBD1. Germline CDR1 SGHDT, CDR2 YYEEEE. V dropped 3 bases and J dropped 7; count of bases not matched to a gene: 9. The CDR3 loop spans 14 amino acids. CDR3 nucleotides: TGTGCCAGCAGCTCCAGGGGGCCCCTCGGGGAGCAGTACTTC. Encoded protein: CASSSRGPLGEQYF. Looking up the rest from reference TRBV5-6 and TRBJ2-7 gives the full variable domain: DAGVTQSPTHLIKTRGQQVTLRCSPKSGHDTVSWYQQALGQGPQFIFQYYEEEERQRGNFPDRFSGHQFPNYSSELNVNALLLGDSALYLCASSSRGPLGEQYFGPGTRLTVT.

This clone was picked up one time. The J gene is TRBJ2-5, the V gene TRBV28, with TRBD2 identical over 15 bases. V was clipped by 8 bases and J by 3 bases; unmatched bases: 4. CDR1 and CDR2 (germline): MDHEN, SYDVKM. The CDR3 is 15 residues long. The CDR3 nucleotides are TGTGCCAGCTTGGGACTAGCGGGAGGAAAAGAGACCCAGTACTTC. Translated: CASLGLAGGKETQYF.

This rearrangement joins TRBV6-6 to TRBJ1-1; a weak D match, TRBD1 (6 bases). The CDR3 is made up of 14 amino acids. Trimming took 4 bases from V and 0 from J, leaving 9 bases between them. Germline V gene sequence: CDR1 MNHNY, CDR2 SVGAGI (reference sequence). As DNA, the CDR3 is TGTGCCAGCAGTTTACAGGGATTGAACACTGAAGCTTTCTTT. This translates into CASSLQGLNTEAFF.

This clone was seen only once. This chain uses TRBV6-1 with TRBJ1-1; D is uncertain. The CDR3 has 15 residues. Germline CDR1 and CDR2: MNHNS and SASEGT. Trimming took 3 bases from V and 4 from J, leaving 15 bases between them. CDR3 DNA: TGTGCCAGCAGTGAGGGCCCCACGATGGGCACTGAAGCTTTCTTT. Amino acid sequence: CASSEGPTMGTEAFF.